Listed below are T cell receptor beta chains from one sample, sequenced in a study of a mutant IDH1 vaccine in newly diagnosed glioma. TCRdb keeps only in-frame clones here, not all; method: immunoSEQ multiplex PCR. Found here are about 24,000 clones, around 79% of them singletons; the top ten hold around 8%. Their antigen targets remain unknown. The input for sequencing was PBMCs, taken from a glioma patient whose treatment included an IDH1 peptide vaccine. The receptor source for this set is a man in his forties with glioma. Each CDR3 is given with its conserved first and last residue. Fields, in order: V gene, J gene, clone size, D gene, CDR3 length, CDR3 protein, CDR3 DNA. D genes are given only for firm matches. Only part of the rows carry a size: once, few, many, or a class if the clone is expanded.

TRBV5-1	TRBJ2-6	-	-	16	CASSRGLGSGANVLTF	TGCGCCAGCAGCCGGGGCTTGGGCTCTGGGGCCAACGTCCTGACTTTC
TRBV7-9	TRBJ2-7	-	-	14	CASSLATGIHEQYF	TGTGCCAGCAGCTTAGCTACAGGGATCCACGAGCAGTACTTC
TRBV5-1	TRBJ1-2	-	-	13	CASSPEGVYGYTF	TGCGCCAGCAGCCCCGAGGGAGTTTATGGCTACACCTTC
TRBV6-5	TRBJ2-7	-	TRBD1	14	CASSYGTGGYEQYF	TGTGCCAGCAGCTATGGGACAGGGGGCTACGAGCAGTACTTC
TRBV7-9	TRBJ1-2	few	-	15	CASSSAGTVNYGYTF	TGTGCCAGCAGCTCGGCGGGCACGGTTAACTATGGCTACACCTTC
TRBV19	TRBJ1-1	-	-	13	CASSIQDYTEAFF	TGTGCCAGTAGTATACAGGACTACACTGAAGCTTTCTTT
TRBV7-2	TRBJ1-2	-	-	15	CASSLESGVGVGYTF	TGTGCCAGCAGCTTAGAATCGGGTGTAGGGGTTGGCTACACCTTC
TRBV7-9	TRBJ2-7	-	TRBD1	12	CASSPGTGKQYF	TGTGCCAGCAGCCCCGGGACAGGGAAGCAGTACTTC
TRBV29-1	TRBJ2-5	-	TRBD2	13	CSVEEGGEETQYF	TGCAGCGTTGAAGAGGGAGGGGAAGAGACCCAGTACTTC
TRBV2	TRBJ2-7	once	-	15	CASSEWNSGGYEQYF	TGTGCCAGCAGCGAGTGGAACTCCGGCGGTTACGAGCAGTACTTC
TRBV6-6	TRBJ1-5	-	-	11	CASSDGEPQHF	TGTGCCAGCAGTGATGGTGAGCCCCAGCATTTT
TRBV5-1	TRBJ1-2	-	-	15	CASSLAQGGDYGYTF	TGCGCCAGCAGCTTGGCCCAAGGGGGTGACTATGGCTACACCTTC
TRBV18	TRBJ2-5	-	-	13	CASSPQGGETQYF	TGTGCCAGCTCACCACAAGGAGGGGAGACCCAGTACTTC
TRBV5-1	TRBJ1-1	-	-	14	CASGRTGVGTEAFF	TGCGCCAGCGGGAGGACGGGGGTCGGCACTGAAGCTTTCTTT
TRBV5-1	TRBJ2-1	-	TRBD2	15	CASSPGLAGYNEQFF	TGCGCCAGCAGCCCGGGACTAGCGGGTTACAATGAGCAGTTCTTC
TRBV6-5	TRBJ2-1	-	TRBD1	15	CASSYYRTGTREQFF	TGTGCCAGCAGTTATTATAGGACAGGGACCCGGGAGCAGTTCTTC
TRBV5-5	TRBJ2-5	-	TRBD1	16	CASSLGQGGGQETQYF	TGTGCCAGCAGCTTAGGACAGGGGGGCGGGCAGGAGACCCAGTACTTC
TRBV5-1	TRBJ2-3	few	-	15	CASSLVGQLTDTQYF	TGCGCCAGCAGCTTGGTTGGTCAGTTAACAGATACGCAGTATTTT
TRBV27	TRBJ1-1	-	-	14	CASSLLTPNTEAFF	TGTGCCAGCAGCCTATTAACACCGAACACTGAAGCTTTCTTT
TRBV9	TRBJ1-1	once	TRBD1	15	CASSPQGAKNTEAFF	TGTGCCAGCAGCCCACAGGGGGCCAAAAACACTGAAGCTTTCTTT
TRBV11-3	TRBJ2-5	-	-	16	CASSFLYADGEETQYF	TGTGCCAGCAGCTTTCTCTACGCTGACGGGGAAGAGACCCAGTACTTC
TRBV7-2	TRBJ2-1	-	-	15	CASSLLRGGYNEQFF	TGTGCCAGCAGCTTACTTCGGGGCGGATACAATGAGCAGTTCTTC
TRBV6-5	TRBJ2-7	-	TRBD2	14	CATYRGRGVYEQYF	TGTGCCACCTACCGCGGGAGGGGTGTCTACGAGCAGTACTTC
TRBV6-1	TRBJ2-1	-	TRBD2	16	CASSEGVIAGAHEQFF	TGTGCCAGCAGTGAAGGGGTGATAGCGGGAGCCCATGAGCAGTTCTTC
TRBV7-6	TRBJ2-1	-	TRBD1	15	CASSPGQGTYNEQFF	TGTGCCAGCAGCCCGGGACAGGGGACCTACAATGAGCAGTTCTTC
TRBV27	TRBJ1-4	-	-	13	CASSLTGLEKLFF	TGTGCCAGCAGTTTAACGGGGTTGGAAAAACTGTTTTTT
TRBV5-1	TRBJ2-2	-	TRBD1	15	CASSTGQGVVGELFF	TGCGCCAGCAGCACCGGACAGGGGGTGGTCGGGGAGCTGTTTTTT
TRBV2	TRBJ1-6	few	-	15	CASRGAAGGNSPLHF	TGTGCCAGCAGGGGCGCGGCAGGCGGTAATTCACCCCTCCACTTT
TRBV19	TRBJ1-1	once	TRBD1	12	CASRTGNTEAFF	TGTGCCAGTCGGACAGGGAACACTGAAGCTTTCTTT
TRBV6-6	TRBJ2-7	-	TRBD2	14	CASRTSGSSYEQYF	TGTGCCAGCAGAACTAGCGGCAGCTCCTACGAGCAGTACTTC
TRBV12-5	TRBJ2-1	-	TRBD1	14	CASGLGQGDNEQFF	TGTGCTAGTGGTTTGGGGCAGGGGGACAATGAGCAGTTCTTC
TRBV7-9	TRBJ1-2	-	-	14	CASSLASGAGGYTF	TGTGCCAGCAGCTTAGCGTCAGGGGCGGGCGGCTACACCTTC
TRBV27	TRBJ2-5	-	TRBD2	17	CASSLGGLAGSRETQYF	TGTGCCAGCAGCCTGGGGGGACTAGCGGGATCGAGGGAGACCCAGTACTTC
TRBV11-2	TRBJ2-1	-	TRBD2	17	CASSLDRGGRGYNEQFF	TGTGCCAGCAGCTTAGATCGGGGCGGGAGAGGCTACAATGAGCAGTTCTTC
TRBV5-6	TRBJ2-7	once	-	11	CASSYRDHRIF	TGTGCCAGCAGTTACCGGGACCACCGTATCTTC
TRBV21-1	TRBJ1-1	-	-	15	CASSKRGALGTEAFF	TGTGCCAGCAGCAAAAGGGGGGCGCTGGGCACTGAAGCTTTCTTT
TRBV4-1	TRBJ1-4	-	-	17	CASSRKAVWGTNEKLFF	TGCGCCAGCAGCCGAAAAGCCGTTTGGGGGACTAATGAAAAACTGTTTTTT
TRBV9	TRBJ2-1	-	TRBD1	17	CASSVDSGTGVGNEQFF	TGTGCCAGCAGCGTAGATTCTGGGACAGGGGTCGGAAATGAGCAGTTCTTC
TRBV5-6	TRBJ1-4	-	-	16	CASSSGWGEPNEKLFF	TGTGCCAGCAGCTCCGGTTGGGGGGAACCTAATGAAAAACTGTTTTTT
TRBV4-3	TRBJ1-1	few	-	15	CASSQGVQAATEAFF	TGCGCCAGCAGCCAAGGGGTGCAGGCAGCCACTGAAGCTTTCTTT
TRBV7-9	TRBJ2-2	few	-	14	CASSPTSWSGELFF	TGTGCCAGCAGCCCAACTAGCTGGAGCGGGGAGCTGTTTTTT
TRBV7-9	TRBJ1-2	-	-	13	CASSLAGVYGYTF	TGTGCCAGCAGCTTGGCAGGGGTTTATGGCTACACCTTC
TRBV4-1	TRBJ1-2	-	-	16	CASSQAYLGVNYGYTF	TGCGCCAGCAGCCAAGCTTACCTTGGAGTTAACTATGGCTACACCTTC
TRBV29-1	TRBJ2-3	once	TRBD1	13	CSAGGPYTDTQYF	TGCAGCGCAGGGGGCCCGTACACAGATACGCAGTATTTT
TRBV7-8	TRBJ1-2	-	-	15	CASSLDAGSNYGYTF	TGTGCCAGCAGCTTAGACGCAGGGAGTAACTATGGCTACACCTTC
TRBV6-5	TRBJ2-3	-	TRBD1	14	CASSTTGDKDTQYF	TGTGCCAGCAGTACGACAGGGGACAAAGATACGCAGTATTTT
TRBV28	TRBJ1-2	-	-	11	CALGENYGYTF	TGTGCCCTAGGGGAAAACTATGGCTACACCTTC
TRBV11-2	TRBJ2-1	-	TRBD2	12	CASSLVSGSPFF	TGTGCCAGCAGCTTAGTTAGCGGGAGTCCCTTCTTC
TRBV5-1	TRBJ1-4	-	-	15	CASRSEGRRGEKLFF	TGCGCCAGCCGGAGTGAGGGGCGCAGGGGTGAAAAACTGTTTTTT
TRBV19	TRBJ1-5	-	-	15	CASSIVGDYNQPQHF	TGTGCCAGTAGTATAGTCGGGGATTACAATCAGCCCCAGCATTTT
TRBV9	TRBJ2-1	-	TRBD2	14	CASSVGGRALEQFF	TGTGCCAGCAGCGTAGGGGGGAGGGCCTTAGAGCAGTTCTTC
TRBV21-1	TRBJ2-2	-	-	16	CASSKQIGTPDGELFF	TGTGCCAGCAGCAAGCAAATAGGGACTCCTGATGGGGAGCTGTTTTTT
TRBV6-5	TRBJ1-1	-	-	12	CASSYGGTEAFF	TGTGCCAGCAGTTACGGTGGGACTGAAGCTTTCTTT
TRBV10-2	TRBJ2-1	-	TRBD2	15	CASSGTSGSYNEQFF	TGCGCCAGCAGTGGGACTAGCGGGTCTTACAATGAGCAGTTCTTC
TRBV20-1	TRBJ1-4	-	-	11	CSGWQGEKLFF	TGCAGTGGTTGGCAGGGTGAAAAACTGTTTTTT
TRBV2	TRBJ1-6	-	-	16	CASRRQAEGSNSPLHF	TGTGCCAGCAGGAGACAAGCTGAAGGAAGTAATTCACCCCTCCACTTT
TRBV7-6	TRBJ2-7	-	TRBD2	15	CASSFSSTSGYEQYF	TGTGCCAGCAGCTTTTCATCCACTAGCGGCTACGAGCAGTACTTC
TRBV7-7	TRBJ2-1	-	-	14	CASSLDGSINEQFF	TGTGCCAGCAGCTTAGATGGCAGCATCAATGAGCAGTTCTTC
TRBV5-1	TRBJ2-5	-	-	17	CASSLPLVDRYLETQYF	TGCGCCAGCAGCTTGCCCCTAGTAGACAGGTACCTAGAGACCCAGTACTTC